The rows below give T cell receptor beta chains drawn from one sample of a study of identical twins. TCRdb analysed the 5' RACE reads with MiXCR anew, one entry per CDR3 protein. This sample carries a few hundred thousand distinct CDR3 sequences, more than 9% of them seen once, and the ten largest clones take 3%. The data also belong to a second study, concerning yellow fever vaccine responses in identical twins.

Sequencing used PBMCs. These receptors all come from a woman between 18 and 29 years old in good health. Each CDR3 is given with its conserved first and last residue. A D gene is named only where the DNA matches it firmly. Size values are once, few and many counts, or a class for expanded clones, and some rows have none.

V gene,J gene,D gene,clone size,CDR3 protein,CDR3 DNA
TRBV4-3,TRBJ2-3,NA,NA,CASSQDPGTGTDTQYF,TGCGCCAGCAGCCAAGATCCGGGTACGGGCACAGATACGCAGTATTTT
TRBV7-7,TRBJ2-5,NA,few,CASSLVAGGSETQYF,TGTGCTAGCAGCTTAGTGGCTGGGGGTTCGGAGACCCAGTACTTC
TRBV28,TRBJ2-7,NA,many,CASSFNGSPTYEQYF,TGTGCCAGCAGTTTTAACGGTAGTCCCACCTACGAGCAGTACTTC
TRBV15,TRBJ2-2,NA,many,CATSRDSANTGELFF,TGTGCCACCAGCAGAGATTCGGCGAACACCGGGGAGCTGTTTTTT
TRBV15,TRBJ2-3,NA,few,CATSRDRSGPDTQYF,TGTGCCACCAGCAGAGATCGGTCTGGCCCAGATACGCAGTATTTT
TRBV6-5,TRBJ1-5,NA,many,CASSYSRRGRENQPQHF,TGTGCCAGCAGTTACTCGCGGCGGGGTCGGGAGAATCAGCCCCAGCATTTT
TRBV27,TRBJ1-4,NA,few,CASSRGEGGTTNEKLFF,TGTGCCAGCAGCCGTGGCGAAGGAGGCACTACTAATGAAAAACTGTTTTTT
TRBV18,TRBJ2-3,NA,many,CASSPTDGDTQYF,TGTGCCAGCTCACCGACTGACGGAGATACGCAGTATTTT
TRBV20-1,TRBJ2-7,TRBD1,few,CSARGQGNYEQYF,TGCAGTGCTAGGGGACAGGGAAACTACGAGCAGTACTTC
TRBV7-6,TRBJ2-7,NA,NA,CASSLEFEYEQYF,TGTGCCAGCAGCTTAGAGTTTGAGTACGAGCAGTACTTC
TRBV4-2,TRBJ1-3,NA,many,CASSQDPRPRFSGNTIYF,TGTGCCAGCAGCCAAGATCCCAGGCCGCGCTTCTCTGGAAACACCATATATTTT
TRBV7-9,TRBJ1-3,NA,many,CASREQGRNTIYF,TGTGCCAGCAGAGAACAGGGAAGAAACACCATATATTTT
TRBV4-1,TRBJ2-7,NA,many,CASSQGGYSYEQYF,TGCGCCAGCAGCCAGGGAGGATACTCCTACGAGCAGTACTTC
TRBV20-1,TRBJ2-7,NA,NA,CSARELAGYEQYF,TGCAGTGCTAGAGAACTAGCCGGCTACGAGCAGTACTTC
TRBV7-9,TRBJ2-1,NA,NA,CASSLVISNEQFF,TGTGCCAGCAGCTTAGTGATAAGTAATGAGCAGTTCTTC
TRBV5-1,TRBJ2-7,NA,NA,CASSLAFDSSSYEQYF,TGCGCCAGCAGCTTGGCCTTTGACAGCAGCTCCTACGAGCAGTACTTC
TRBV12-3/TRBV12-4,TRBJ2-7,TRBD2,many,CASSRTGGGSSYEQYF,TGTGCCAGCAGTAGGACCGGAGGCGGGAGCTCCTACGAGCAGTACTTC